This T cell receptor beta chain was observed in a study of T cell repertoires in cytomegalovirus infection. The study's findings and limits: Cumulated frequencies of public TCR beta families served to identify carriers of CMV plus the relevant HLA. Dominating the ex vivo response were TCR beta clonotypes that were CMV-specific and HLA-C-restricted.

About this clonotype itself: Its antigen is still unknown.

CDR3 length: 15 residues. Germline V CDR1 and CDR2: LGHNT, FRNRAP. V lost 5 bases and J lost 1; bases outside the gene matches: 5. MiXCR, applied by TCRdb to the reads, yields one record per CDR3 protein. The sample shows 830,000 or so distinct CDR3 sequences, approximately 29% of them seen only once. This chain uses TRBV12-5 with TRBJ2-1; the match to TRBD1 covers 7 bases. This TCR came from a human donor in good health (CMV status not recorded). Some clones in this sample may be carry-over from other donors' samples. Source: cultured CD8+ T cells from PBMCs, taken from culture after CMV antigen stimulation. DNA of the CDR3: TGTGCTAGTGGTCGAGACAGGGATTCCTACAATGAGCAGTTCTTC. It specifies CASGRDRDSYNEQFF.